Listed below are T cell receptor beta chains from one sample, sequenced in a study of neurological immune-mediated disorders. From the 5' RACE reads, TCRdb called clonotypes with MiXCR, one entry per CDR3 protein. The sample has under 40,000 distinct CDR3 sequences, under 6% seen once. Sequencing used PBMCs. These receptors were collected from a man aged 18 to 29 in good health. The CDR3 runs from the conserved cysteine through the conserved F or W. The D gene is left open where the match is weak. The size entry is marked missing in some rows and otherwise reads once, few, many or a size class.

D,J,V,size,CDR3,DNA
NA,TRBJ2-7,TRBV5-1,many,CASSLLPTTYEQYF,TGCGCCAGCAGCTTGTTACCGACGACCTACGAGCAGTACTTC
NA,TRBJ2-7,TRBV6-2/TRBV6-3,many,CASSDLYVRDTYEQYF,TGTGCCAGCAGTGACCTCTATGTGAGGGACACATACGAGCAGTACTTC
NA,TRBJ1-1,TRBV7-3,many,CASSLGVGEREAFF,TGTGCCAGCAGCTTAGGGGTCGGGGAGAGAGAAGCTTTCTTT
TRBD1,TRBJ2-7,TRBV3-1,many,CASSQDSTGGSYEQYF,TGTGCCAGCAGCCAAGATTCGACAGGGGGCTCCTACGAGCAGTACTTC
TRBD1,TRBJ1-1,TRBV20-1,many,CSALLGQGSTEAFF,TGCAGTGCACTCCTGGGACAGGGGTCCACTGAAGCTTTCTTT
NA,TRBJ2-7,TRBV20-1,many,CSARRDNYEQYF,TGCAGTGCTAGGAGGGACAACTACGAGCAGTACTTC
TRBD1,TRBJ1-2,TRBV20-1,many,CSAPSTGWNYGYTF,TGCAGTGCCCCATCGACAGGGTGGAACTATGGCTACACCTTC
NA,TRBJ1-1,TRBV10-3,many,CAISESTRPGEAFF,TGTGCCATCAGTGAGTCGACTCGCCCAGGGGAAGCTTTCTTT
NA,TRBJ1-2,TRBV20-1,many,CSAPRRGRENYGYTF,TGCAGTGCCCCTCGACGCGGACGGGAGAACTATGGCTACACCTTC
TRBD2,TRBJ2-7,TRBV6-5,many,CASRRGGNSYEQYF,TGTGCCAGCCGTCGCGGGGGAAACTCCTACGAGCAGTACTTC
NA,TRBJ1-1,TRBV20-1,many,CSARDQGGEAFF,TGCAGTGCTAGAGATCAAGGGGGAGAAGCTTTCTTT
NA,TRBJ2-1,TRBV5-1,many,CASSEGGVSYNEQFF,TGCGCCAGCAGCGAGGGCGGGGTTTCCTACAATGAGCAGTTCTTC
TRBD2,TRBJ2-3,TRBV5-1,many,CASSTNPGLESDTQYF,TGCGCCAGCAGCACTAACCCGGGACTAGAATCAGATACGCAGTATTTT
TRBD1,TRBJ1-2,TRBV7-2,many,CASSYQGAVNYGYTF,TGTGCCAGCAGCTACCAGGGGGCTGTCAACTATGGCTACACCTTC
TRBD2,TRBJ2-7,TRBV29-1,many,CSAKAGTSGGKPYEQYF,TGCAGCGCCAAGGCCGGGACTAGCGGGGGAAAACCCTACGAGCAGTACTTC
NA,TRBJ1-6,TRBV20-1,few,CSARRGLSPLHF,TGCAGTGCTAGACGGGGGCTTTCACCCCTCCACTTT
NA,TRBJ1-2,TRBV7-2,many,CASSLDGFNYGYTF,TGTGCCAGCAGCCTCGACGGGTTTAACTATGGCTACACCTTC
TRBD1,TRBJ2-1,TRBV18,NA,CASSPSGTGSLEQFF,TGTGCCAGCTCACCGTCCGGGACAGGGAGCTTGGAGCAGTTCTTC
NA,TRBJ2-7,TRBV20-1,many,CSARDHEGVQYF,TGCAGTGCTAGAGATCATGAAGGGGTGCAGTACTTC
NA,TRBJ1-1,TRBV7-8,many,CASSQTTGMGLPNPEAFF,TGTGCCAGCAGCCAAACCACAGGGATGGGGCTTCCCAACCCTGAAGCTTTCTTT